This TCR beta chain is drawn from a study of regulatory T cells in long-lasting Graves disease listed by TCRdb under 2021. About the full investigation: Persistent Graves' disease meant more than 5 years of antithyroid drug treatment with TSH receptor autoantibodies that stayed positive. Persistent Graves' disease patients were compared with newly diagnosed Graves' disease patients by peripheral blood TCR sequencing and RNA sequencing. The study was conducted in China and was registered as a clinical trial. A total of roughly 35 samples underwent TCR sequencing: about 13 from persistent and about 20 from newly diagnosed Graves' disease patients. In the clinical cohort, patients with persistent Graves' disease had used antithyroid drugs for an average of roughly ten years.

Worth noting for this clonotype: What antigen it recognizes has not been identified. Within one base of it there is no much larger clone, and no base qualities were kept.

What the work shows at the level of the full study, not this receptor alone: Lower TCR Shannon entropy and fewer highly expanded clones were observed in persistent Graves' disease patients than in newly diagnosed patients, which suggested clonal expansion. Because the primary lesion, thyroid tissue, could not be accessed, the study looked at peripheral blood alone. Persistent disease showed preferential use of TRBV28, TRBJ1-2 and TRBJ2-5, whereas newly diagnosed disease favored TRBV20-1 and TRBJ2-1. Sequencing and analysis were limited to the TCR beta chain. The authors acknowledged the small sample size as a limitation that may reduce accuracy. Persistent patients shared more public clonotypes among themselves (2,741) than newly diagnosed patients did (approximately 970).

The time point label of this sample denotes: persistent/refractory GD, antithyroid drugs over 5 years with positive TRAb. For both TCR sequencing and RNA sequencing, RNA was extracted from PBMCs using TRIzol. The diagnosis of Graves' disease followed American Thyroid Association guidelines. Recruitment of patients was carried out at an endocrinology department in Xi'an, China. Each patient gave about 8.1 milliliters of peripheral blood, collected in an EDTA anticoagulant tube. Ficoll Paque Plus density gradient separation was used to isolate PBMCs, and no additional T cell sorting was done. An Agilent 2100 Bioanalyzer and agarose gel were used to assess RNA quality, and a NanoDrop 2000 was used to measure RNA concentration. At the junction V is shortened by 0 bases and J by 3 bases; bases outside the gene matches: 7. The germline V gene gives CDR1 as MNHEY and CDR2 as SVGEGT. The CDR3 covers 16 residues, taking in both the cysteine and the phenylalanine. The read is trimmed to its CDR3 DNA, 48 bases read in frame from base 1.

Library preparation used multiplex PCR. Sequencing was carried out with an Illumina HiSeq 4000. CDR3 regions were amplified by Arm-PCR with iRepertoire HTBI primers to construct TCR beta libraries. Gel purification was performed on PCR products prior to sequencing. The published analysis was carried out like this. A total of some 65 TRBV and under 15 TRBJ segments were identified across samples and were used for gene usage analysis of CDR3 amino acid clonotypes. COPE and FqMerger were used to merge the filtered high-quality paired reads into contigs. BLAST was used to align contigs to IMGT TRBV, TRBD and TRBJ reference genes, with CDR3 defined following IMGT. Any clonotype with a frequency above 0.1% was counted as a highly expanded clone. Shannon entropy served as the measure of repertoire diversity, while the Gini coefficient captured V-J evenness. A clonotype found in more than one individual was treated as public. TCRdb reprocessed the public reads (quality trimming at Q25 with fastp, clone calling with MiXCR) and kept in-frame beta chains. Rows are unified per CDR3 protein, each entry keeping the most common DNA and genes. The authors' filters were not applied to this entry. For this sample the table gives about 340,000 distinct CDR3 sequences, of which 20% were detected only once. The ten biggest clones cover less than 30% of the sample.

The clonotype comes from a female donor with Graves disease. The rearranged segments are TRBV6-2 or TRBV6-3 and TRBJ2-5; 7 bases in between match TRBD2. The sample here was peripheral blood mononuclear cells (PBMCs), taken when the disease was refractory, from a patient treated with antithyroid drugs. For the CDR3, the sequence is CASSYSRLAAEETQYF. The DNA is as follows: TGTGCCAGCAGTTACTCTCGGCTAGCGGCCGAAGAGACCCAGTACTTC.